What follows are 28 T cell receptor beta chains derived from one specimen sequenced in a study of CD8+CD57+ T cells in acquired aplastic anemia. All patients picked for sequencing had shown, by flow cytometry, an expansion of CD8+CD57+ cells. For CDR3 and TCR beta VDJ profiling, genomic DNA was the template used. TCRdb ran MiXCR on the reads and lists one entry per CDR3 protein. The sample holds around 130,000 distinct CDR3 sequences, under 60% seen once. Material for sequencing was sorted CD4+, CD8+, or CD8+CD57+ T cells (not recorded which) from PBMCs. The origin of the receptors is a human donor with aplastic anemia.

This clonotype appeared a few times. The chain recombines TRBV19 with TRBJ2-1; possibly TRBD1 or TRBD2 for D (5 bases each). This CDR3 region has 14 residues. V lost 6 bases, J lost 5 bases, and 14 bases lay in between. Germline V gene lookup returns CDR1 LNHDA and CDR2 SQIVND (reference sequence). The CDR3 region has the DNA TGTGCCAGTAGAAGTAGGCCGGGGCACAATGAGCAGTTCTTC. This encodes CASRSRPGHNEQFF.

This clonotype was recorded many times. The V call is TRBV6-1, the J call TRBJ1-4; D gene ambiguous. Germline CDR1 and CDR2: MNHNS and SASEGT. This CDR3 comprises 13 residues. Trimming removed 5 bases at V and 0 bases at J, with 4 bases between. For the CDR3, the DNA is TGTGCCAGCAGTCATGCAACTAATGAAAAACTGTTTTTT. Translating it yields CASSHATNEKLFF.

This clonotype was observed once. The chain combines TRBV7-9 with TRBJ2-1; no reliable D call. Trimming shortened V by 5 bases and J by 7 bases, and 6 bases separated the two germline ends. Germline V lookup: CDR1 SEHNR, CDR2 FQNEAQ (reference sequence). The CDR3 spans 11 residues. The CDR3 loop reads CASSTTNEQFF. The CDR3 DNA sequence: TGTGCCAGCAGCACCACTAATGAGCAGTTCTTC.

The V gene is TRBV29-1, the J gene TRBJ2-3, with D possibly TRBD1 on 5 matching bases. CDR1 and CDR2 (germline): SQVTM, ANQGSEA. V lost 7 bases and J 9 bases, leaving 11 bases between the germline ends. The CDR3 totals 10 residues. The chain's CDR3 is CSAQTVTQYF. The DNA for the CDR3 is TGCAGCGCACAGACAGTCACGCAGTATTTT.

This clonotype has just one count. The chain couples TRBV2 to TRBJ2-7; TRBD1 is a possible D gene (6 bases). With 0 bases removed from V and 6 bases from J, the gap between germline ends came to 15 bases. The germline gives CDR1 SNHLY, CDR2 FYNNEI. The CDR3 is 15 residues long. The CDR3 DNA sequence: TGTGCCAGCAGTGAAGCGCAGGGGACGGGCGGCGAGCAGTACTTC. This sequence encodes CASSEAQGTGGEQYF.

This clonotype appeared a single time. The chain combines TRBV29-1 with TRBJ1-2; no clear D gene. Trimming left V 6 bases short and J 2 bases short, with 10 bases between. The CDR3 is 12 amino acids. CDR1 is SQVTM and CDR2 is ANQGSEA in the germline V gene. CDR3 sequence: CSVVGRNYGYTF. The CDR3 DNA reads TGCAGCGTCGTCGGACGGAACTATGGCTACACCTTC. Drawing the rest from reference TRBV29-1 and TRBJ1-2, the complete variable domain is SAVISQKPSRDICQRGTSLTIQCQVDSQVTMMFWYRQQPGQSLTLIATANQGSEATYESGFVIDKFPISRPNLTFSTLTVSNMSPEDSSIYLCSVVGRNYGYTFGSGTRLTVV.

This clonotype was detected once. The rearrangement joins TRBV12-3 or TRBV12-4 to TRBJ2-7; a possible D gene is TRBD1 (6 bases). The CDR3 is made up of 13 amino acids. V was cut by 6 bases and J by 3 bases, with 12 bases left in between. The CDR3 loop is CASSFGTSYEQYF. As DNA, the CDR3 is TGTGCCAGCAGCTTTGGGACAAGCTACGAGCAGTACTTC.

CDR3 DNA sequence: TGTGCCACCAGTGATTTAGGCCAAGCTGAAGCTTTCTTT. Its protein product is CATSDLGQAEAFF. The V call is TRBV24-1, the J call TRBJ1-1; D gene unclear. Trimming took off 1 base at V and 6 bases at J, with 8 bases between the two ends. Germline assignment: CDR1 KGHDR and CDR2 SFDVKD. This CDR3 is built from 13 residues.

This clonotype occurred a few times. The junction departs from germline at one end; a sequencing error may be responsible. The chain combines TRBV7-9 with TRBJ2-7; D unclear. This CDR3 has 11 residues. Germline lookup yields CDR1 SEHNR and CDR2 FQNEAQ (reference sequence). CDR3 in DNA: TGTGCCAGCAGCCTCCGGGCAGACGACAACTTC. Amino acids: CASSLRADDNF.

This clonotype appeared many times. J is TRBJ2-7 and V is TRBV6-4; no clear D gene. CDR1 MRHNA and CDR2 SNTAGT come from the germline V gene. The V gene lost 4 bases and the J gene lost 0 bases, with 10 bases spanning the gap. CDR3 length: 14 residues. The CDR3 sequence: CASSVRPDSYEQYF. CDR3 coding DNA: TGTGCCAGCAGTGTACGGCCGGACTCCTACGAGCAGTACTTC.

V usage is TRBV20-1 and J usage is TRBJ2-1, with D perhaps matching TRBD2 (6 bases). In germline, CDR1 is DFQATT, CDR2 SNEGSKA (reference sequence). The CDR3 is made up of 13 amino acids. Trimming stripped 4 bases from V and 6 bases from J, with 13 bases between. CDR3 sequence (DNA): TGCAGTGCTACCAGACTAGAGGTCAATGAGCAGTTCTTC. Its translation is CSATRLEVNEQFF.

This clonotype was recorded at least ten times. One end of the junction does not line up with germline, which may come from a read error. CDR3 in DNA: TGTGCCAGCAGCCAATCGCCAGGGGGCGAGCGGTACTTC. This gives the protein CASSQSPGGERYF. The chain employs TRBV16 and TRBJ2-7, with TRBD1 identical over 8 bases. Germline V gene lookup returns CDR1 KGHSY and CDR2 FQNENV. The CDR3 extends over 13 amino acids.

This clonotype was seen once. This rearrangement joins TRBV14 to TRBJ1-2, with D perhaps matching TRBD1 (6 bases). V was pared by 0 bases and J by 5 bases, with 10 bases between. The CDR3 is 14 amino acids. Per the germline V gene, CDR1 is SGHDN and CDR2 is FVKESK. The CDR3 sequence: CASSQDPQGYGYTF. The CDR3 nucleotides are TGTGCCAGCAGCCAAGATCCCCAGGGGTATGGCTACACCTTC.

The CDR3 spells CASSLGQSLYEQYF. DNA for the CDR3: TGTGCCAGCAGCTTAGGTCAGTCCCTCTACGAGCAGTACTTC. The rearrangement links TRBV7-6 to TRBJ2-7; no reliable D call. The CDR3 loop spans 14 amino acids. The V end was cut by 1 base, the J end by 3 bases, with 10 bases between. Germline V lookup: CDR1 SGHVS, CDR2 FNYEAQ.

V is TRBV7-2 and J is TRBJ1-6; D might be TRBD1 (6 bases). CDR3 length: 13 residues. Germline V lookup: CDR1 SGHTA, CDR2 FQGNSA. The ends were cut back, 5 bases at V and 8 bases at J, with 10 bases in the middle. For the CDR3, the DNA is TGTGCCAGCAGCCCAACAGGGTATTCACCCCTCCACTTT. Translated, it gives CASSPTGYSPLHF. Variable domain in full (rest from reference TRBV7-2 and TRBJ1-6): GAGVSQSPSNKVTEKGKDVELRCDPISGHTALYWYRQSLGQGLEFLIYFQGNSAPDKSGLPSDRFSAERTGGSVSTLTIQRTQQEDSAVYLCASSPTGYSPLHFGNGTRLTVT.

V is TRBV19 and J is TRBJ1-6; D gene uncertain. Trimming removed 5 bases at V and 10 bases at J, with 12 bases between. The germline V gene has CDR1 LNHDA and CDR2 SQIVND (reference sequence). CDR3 length: 13 residues. In DNA, the CDR3 is TGTGCCAGTAGTGAAATGGGTAACTCACCCCTCCACTTT. Translating it yields CASSEMGNSPLHF.

This clonotype came up many times. J is TRBJ2-1 and V is TRBV20-1, with D perhaps matching TRBD1 or TRBD2 (8 bases each). V gave up 0 bases and J gave up 0 bases, with 21 bases separating them. Germline V CDR1 and CDR2: DFQATT, SNEGSKA (reference sequence). There are 19 residues in the CDR3. CDR3 coding DNA: TGCAGTGCTAGAGATAGTATAGCGGGACAGGAAAGCTCCTACAATGAGCAGTTCTTC. It translates to CSARDSIAGQESSYNEQFF.

This clonotype has a count of ten or more. The chain has TRBV6-1 and TRBJ2-7, with 11 bases aligning to TRBD1. Trimming took 7 bases from V and 5 from J; bases not matched to a gene: 10. The CDR3 runs 15 residues. Germline lookup yields CDR1 MNHNS and CDR2 SASEGT. CDR3 residues: CASTSTGTGGDEQYF. The CDR3 DNA follows: TGTGCCAGCACTTCTACCGGGACAGGGGGGGACGAGCAGTACTTC.

This clonotype has at least ten counts. This sequence joins TRBV10-3 and TRBJ2-1, with D possibly TRBD2 on 5 matching bases. Germline V gene data show CDR1 as ENHRY and CDR2 as SYGVKD. V gave up 3 bases and J gave up 5 bases, with 17 bases separating them. CDR3 length: 16 amino acids. The CDR3 sequence is CAISEPEILANNEQFF. CDR3 DNA: TGTGCCATCAGTGAACCCGAAATCCTAGCCAACAATGAGCAGTTCTTC.

The chain recombines TRBV6-6 with TRBJ2-5; a possible D gene is TRBD2 (5 bases). The germline V gene has CDR1 MNHNY and CDR2 SVGAGI (reference sequence). This CDR3 has 12 amino acids. V lost 11 bases and J 5 bases, leaving 15 bases between the germline ends. This CDR3 reads CAAAEGGETQYF. CDR3 in DNA: TGTGCCGCAGCAGAGGGTGGGGAGACCCAGTACTTC.

This chain connects TRBV6-5 to TRBJ1-3; D call uncertain. Trimming cost V 0 bases and J 8 bases, with 8 bases left between them. This CDR3 contains 13 residues. Germline-derived CDR1 and CDR2 are MNHEY and SVGAGI. CDR3 amino acids: CASSYSNDHTIYF. Written as DNA, the CDR3 is TGTGCCAGCAGTTACTCGAACGATCACACCATATATTTT.

J is TRBJ2-5 and V is TRBV2; 7 bases are shared with TRBD2. Germline CDR1 reads SNHLY; CDR2 reads FYNNEI. CDR3 length equals 16 residues. The V segment lost 3 bases and the J segment 2 bases; nucleotides outside the gene matches: 9. CDR3 loop: CASSDLSSGRQETQYF. CDR3 DNA sequence: TGTGCCAGCAGTGATCTGTCTAGCGGACGGCAAGAGACCCAGTACTTC.

This clonotype was counted many times. The chain carries TRBV7-8 and TRBJ2-7; 9 nucleotides line up with TRBD1. Trimming removed 5 bases from V and 2 bases from J; junction bases left unmatched: 4. The CDR3 loop spans 14 amino acids. CDR1 SGHVS and CDR2 FQNEAQ come from the germline V gene. CDR3 sequence (DNA): TGTGCCAGCAGCCCCGACAGGGGGGCCTACGAGCAGTACTTC. Its translation: CASSPDRGAYEQYF. Drawing the rest from reference TRBV7-8 and TRBJ2-7, the complete variable domain is GAGVSQSPRYKVAKRGQDVALRCDPISGHVSLFWYQQALGQGPEFLTYFQNEAQLDKSGLPSDRFFAERPEGSVSTLKIQRTQQEDSAVYLCASSPDRGAYEQYFGPGTRLTVT.

The rearrangement joins TRBV10-3 to TRBJ2-5; weak D call: TRBD1 (6 bases). Looked up from germline, CDR1 is ENHRY and CDR2 is SYGVKD. V was cut by 6 bases and J by 4 bases, with 15 bases left in between. The CDR3 has 14 amino acids. The CDR3: CAIRRDKSRETQYF. CDR3 in DNA: TGTGCCATCAGACGGGACAAGAGCCGAGAGACCCAGTACTTC.

This sequence joins TRBV7-9 and TRBJ1-1; tentative D call: TRBD1 (5 bases). Trimming pared 3 bases from V and 4 bases from J, leaving 9 bases between. The CDR3 contains 13 residues. Germline values: CDR1 SEHNR, CDR2 FQNEAQ (reference sequence). CDR3 sequence reads: CASSFREATEAFF. CDR3 in DNA: TGTGCCAGCAGCTTCAGGGAGGCCACTGAAGCTTTCTTT.

This clonotype came up a few times. J is TRBJ1-6 and V is TRBV19; 8 bases agree with TRBD1. The junction had 7 bases not matched to a gene; V was cut back by 6 bases and J by 6 bases. CDR1 is LNHDA and CDR2 is SQIVND in the germline V gene (reference sequence). This CDR3 has 15 residues. Here the CDR3 DNA reads TGTGCCAGTAGCGACAGGGGCGCTCGTAATTCACCCCTCCACTTT. This encodes CASSDRGARNSPLHF.

This clonotype has only a few counts. The CDR3 DNA follows: TGTGCCACCAGTGGGTCCGACAGGGGGTGGAACGAGCAGTACTTC. It yields the protein CATSGSDRGWNEQYF. The rearrangement joins TRBV24-1 to TRBJ2-7; 9 bases map to TRBD1. Germline CDR1 and CDR2: KGHDR and SFDVKD. The junction had 9 bases not matched to a gene; V was cut back by 5 bases and J by 5 bases. The CDR3 runs 15 residues.

This chain connects TRBV10-3 to TRBJ2-7; no reliable D call. Germline CDR1 is ENHRY and CDR2 is SYGVKD. The V end was cut by 8 bases, the J end by 7 bases, with 18 bases between. The CDR3 runs 13 residues. CDR3 sequence (DNA): TGTGCCATCCGTCAGGACCAAGGTTCAGAGCAGTACTTC. Its protein is CAIRQDQGSEQYF.